This T cell receptor (beta chain) was identified during a study of Graves' ophthalmopathy and Graves' hyperthyroidism. Study-wide results and limits: The model achieved 70.59% sensitivity and around 72% specificity for ophthalmopathy progression. Sensitivity reached roughly 90% and specificity 75% to 82% for a 13-signature model separating ophthalmopathy from stable hyperthyroidism.

With V trimmed by 3 bases and J by 1 base, 6 bases remained unmatched. Germline CDR1 SGHRS, CDR2 YFSETQ. The CDR3 is 15 residues long. This clonotype was recorded at least ten times. Its cognate antigen is unknown. The authors amplified TCR beta CDR3 regions from RNA transcripts. HTBI-primed first-round RT-PCR preceded second-round multiplex PCR. TCRdb re-called the multiplex PCR reads through MiXCR, storing one row per CDR3 protein. The sample consists of 300,000 to 400,000 distinct CDR3 sequences, 17% of them appearing once. V is TRBV5-1 and J is TRBJ2-5; 7 bases align to TRBD1. The TCR comes from an adult man with Graves' ophthalmopathy. What was sequenced was peripheral blood. This CDR3 is CASSSGQETQETQYF. As DNA, the CDR3 is TGCGCCAGCAGCTCTGGACAGGAGACCCAAGAGACCCAGTACTTC.